These T cell receptor beta chains were read from a single sample in a study of blood T cells in healthy people across ages. TCRdb recomputed calls from the 5' RACE reads with MiXCR, one row per CDR3 protein. In the table there are almost 550,000 distinct CDR3 sequences, 24% of which are singletons. The data also belong to a second study, concerning T cells of mothers and their children.

Sequencing was carried out using blood. The receptors stem from a boy aged 5-17 years in good health. Each CDR3 is given with its conserved first and last residue. Each record gives: V gene, CDR3 protein.

TRBV2,CASRLAGAVQETQYF
TRBV2,CASSEGISGYSSYEQYF
TRBV3-1,CASSPQNMNTEAFF
TRBV6-2/TRBV6-3,CASSSRTGSSYNSPLHF
TRBV12-3/TRBV12-4,CASSQRTSTHNEQFF
TRBV5-1,CASSETEGKNIQYF
TRBV27,CASSYRQGESSYEQYF
TRBV5-6,CASIAGGGETQYF
TRBV9,CASSGTSGRPRSSYEQYF
TRBV28,CASSYGGGVNEQYF
TRBV7-2,CASSLDIDKTETQYF
TRBV7-9,CASSFITNEQYF
TRBV27,CASSFNRDAEAFF
TRBV5-1,CASSWSIGTGLGEQYF
TRBV13,CASSSGAGSPTDTQYF
TRBV7-2,CASSFNRDGYTF
TRBV9,CASSEQTGEGYGYTF
TRBV20-1,CSASIPLSGSLGTQYF
TRBV27,CASSLSGLANEQYF
TRBV4-3,CASSQFWTGNNEKLFF
TRBV7-2,CASSLGPAGTYEQYF
TRBV7-3,CASSPGREHYGYTF
TRBV3-1,CASRSGGSYEQYF
TRBV20-1,CSARVSGRAREQYF
TRBV20-1,CSARVGLAGRADTQYF
TRBV6-2/TRBV6-3,CASRGGRLAGSYEQFF
TRBV6-4,CASSPNRGSYNEQFF
TRBV15,CATSRDFQGAGEQYF
TRBV20-1,CSARSGTSTDTQYF
TRBV15,CATSREARTETQYF
TRBV12-3/TRBV12-4,CASRNREGNEKLFF
TRBV7-9,CASSPSPQGSGNTIYF
TRBV28,CASSRVEDRRNEQFF
TRBV28,CASSLERADRAGAHTQYF
TRBV7-2,CASSLRTGGGNEQYF
TRBV6-2/TRBV6-3,CASSDPGQGTYEQFF
TRBV28,CASRGTPYEQYF
TRBV7-3,CASSLGIAAGDTQYF
TRBV7-9,CASSSQSGSSYNEQFF
TRBV11-2,CASSRVGGRGELFF
TRBV27,CASSPNPGQGRIYEQYF
TRBV20-1,CSAARQGRVNSPLHF
TRBV6-2/TRBV6-3,CASSQTSGDTYEQYF
TRBV7-6,CASSLSTAGAAETQYF
TRBV27,CASSSFLGAFTDTQYF